These T cell receptor beta chains were read from a single sample in a study of human T cells and chemical hapten exposure. From the RACE reads, TCRdb called clonotypes with MiXCR, one entry per CDR3 protein. This table holds around 300,000 distinct CDR3 sequences, just under 8% found once. Sequencing was performed on whole blood, taken in connection with sensitization to the hapten diphenylcyclopropenone (DPC). The receptors were sampled from a man younger than 35 with alopecia areata. Some clones in this sample may be carry-over from other donors' samples. Both conserved end residues are part of each CDR3. Fields, in order: D gene, clone size, J gene, V gene, CDR3 length, CDR3 DNA, CDR3 protein. A D gene is named only where the DNA matches it firmly. Clone size is not always given. Where it is, it says once, few, many or a class for expanded clones.

d_gene: TRBD1
abundance: .
j_gene: TRBJ2-7
v_gene: TRBV6-5
len: 16
CDR3nt: TGTGCCAGCAGTTACGGGTCCGGGACAGGGGGATACGAGCAGTACTTC
CDR3aa: CASSYGSGTGGYEQYF

d_gene: TRBD1
abundance: .
j_gene: TRBJ1-4
v_gene: TRBV20-1
len: 15
CDR3nt: TGCAGTGCCGCAAAAGAGGCTCAGGGGGCCGAAAAACTGTTTTTT
CDR3aa: CSAAKEAQGAEKLFF

d_gene: TRBD1
abundance: .
j_gene: TRBJ2-1
v_gene: TRBV7-9
len: 14
CDR3nt: TGTGCCAGCAGCTTAGCTGGGACAGGCAATGAGCAGTTCTTC
CDR3aa: CASSLAGTGNEQFF

d_gene: .
abundance: many
j_gene: TRBJ2-2
v_gene: TRBV24-1
len: 15
CDR3nt: TGTGCCACCAGTGATCCCAGGGGACGGACCGGGGAGCTGTTTTTT
CDR3aa: CATSDPRGRTGELFF

d_gene: .
abundance: once
j_gene: TRBJ2-7
v_gene: TRBV29-1
len: 14
CDR3nt: TGCAGCGTCCCGGCAGGCCCGAGCTCCTACGAGCAGTACTTC
CDR3aa: CSVPAGPSSYEQYF

d_gene: TRBD2
abundance: .
j_gene: TRBJ2-1
v_gene: TRBV28
len: 14
CDR3nt: TGTGCCAGCACTCTAGCGGGGAAGGACAATGAGCAGTTCTTC
CDR3aa: CASTLAGKDNEQFF

d_gene: TRBD1
abundance: few
j_gene: TRBJ2-4
v_gene: TRBV18
len: 19
CDR3nt: TGTGCCAGCTCACCGGATCAATACGAGCAGGGGGCAACAAAAAACATTCAGTACTTC
CDR3aa: CASSPDQYEQGATKNIQYF

d_gene: TRBD1
abundance: .
j_gene: TRBJ2-2
v_gene: TRBV7-9
len: 19
CDR3nt: TGTGCCAGCAGCTTATTCCAGGGGGCTATACGCAAGAACACCGGGGAGCTGTTTTTT
CDR3aa: CASSLFQGAIRKNTGELFF

d_gene: .
abundance: many
j_gene: TRBJ1-3
v_gene: TRBV5-1
len: 16
CDR3nt: TGCGCCAGCAGCTTGGAAACACGGCGCTCTGGAAACACCATATATTTT
CDR3aa: CASSLETRRSGNTIYF

d_gene: .
abundance: .
j_gene: TRBJ1-1
v_gene: TRBV20-1
len: 13
CDR3nt: TGCAGTGCTCCTCTACAGGGTACCGCTGAAGCTTTCTTT
CDR3aa: CSAPLQGTAEAFF

d_gene: .
abundance: many
j_gene: TRBJ1-2
v_gene: TRBV6-2/TRBV6-3
len: 15
CDR3nt: TGTGCCAGCAGTTACTCGAACAGGGAGGACTATGGCTACACCTTC
CDR3aa: CASSYSNREDYGYTF

d_gene: .
abundance: .
j_gene: TRBJ1-4
v_gene: TRBV7-7
len: 13
CDR3nt: TGTGCCAGCAGCTTAGCGGCGGATGAAAAACTGTTTTTT
CDR3aa: CASSLAADEKLFF

d_gene: .
abundance: .
j_gene: TRBJ2-3
v_gene: TRBV18
len: 15
CDR3nt: TGTGCCTCAGGCCCCCCAGGGGCCCACCCAGATACGCAGTATTTT
CDR3aa: CASGPPGAHPDTQYF

d_gene: TRBD1
abundance: few
j_gene: TRBJ1-5
v_gene: TRBV7-2
len: 15
CDR3nt: TGTGCCAGCAGCTGGACAGGGAGTAGGGGTCAGCCCCAGCATTTT
CDR3aa: CASSWTGSRGQPQHF

d_gene: .
abundance: .
j_gene: TRBJ1-2
v_gene: TRBV9
len: 14
CDR3nt: TGTGCCAGCAGCCTCGGCAGGGTTTTTGATGGCTACACCTTC
CDR3aa: CASSLGRVFDGYTF

d_gene: .
abundance: few
j_gene: TRBJ2-7
v_gene: TRBV27
len: 13
CDR3nt: TGTGCCAGCGTCGGGGTCCTGGACTACGAGCAGTACTTC
CDR3aa: CASVGVLDYEQYF

d_gene: TRBD1
abundance: few
j_gene: TRBJ1-1
v_gene: TRBV4-3
len: 16
CDR3nt: TGCGCCAGCAGCCTCCAAAGCGAGGGGGCGAGGACTGAAGCTTTCTTT
CDR3aa: CASSLQSEGARTEAFF

d_gene: .
abundance: .
j_gene: TRBJ2-2
v_gene: TRBV28
len: 14
CDR3nt: TGTGCCAGCAGTCCGTTGGGTAACACCGGGGAGCTGTTTTTT
CDR3aa: CASSPLGNTGELFF

d_gene: TRBD1
abundance: few
j_gene: TRBJ2-7
v_gene: TRBV6-5
len: 15
CDR3nt: TGTGCCAGCAACAGGGACAGGCGAAGTATCTACGAGCAGTACTTC
CDR3aa: CASNRDRRSIYEQYF

d_gene: .
abundance: .
j_gene: TRBJ2-2
v_gene: TRBV7-9
len: 15
CDR3nt: TGTGCCAGCAGCTTAGGGACAGCGAAAACCGGGGAGCTGTTTTTT
CDR3aa: CASSLGTAKTGELFF

d_gene: .
abundance: .
j_gene: TRBJ2-5
v_gene: TRBV7-9
len: 14
CDR3nt: TGTGCCAGCAGCTTAGGAGGGCCGGGGGCGACCCAGTACTTC
CDR3aa: CASSLGGPGATQYF

d_gene: .
abundance: many
j_gene: TRBJ2-1
v_gene: TRBV7-9
len: 14
CDR3nt: TGTGCCAGCAGCCCCCTGCCATCCTACAATGAGCAGTTCTTC
CDR3aa: CASSPLPSYNEQFF

d_gene: .
abundance: few
j_gene: TRBJ2-2
v_gene: TRBV5-1
len: 14
CDR3nt: TGCGCCAGCAGCTTGTCAGGGGACACCGGGGAGCTGTTTTTT
CDR3aa: CASSLSGDTGELFF

d_gene: .
abundance: .
j_gene: TRBJ2-7
v_gene: TRBV6-6
len: 16
CDR3nt: TGTGCCAGCAGTTATTTCCCGGGTTTATCTCGCTACGAGCAGTACTTC
CDR3aa: CASSYFPGLSRYEQYF

d_gene: .
abundance: once
j_gene: TRBJ2-6
v_gene: TRBV4-3
len: 16
CDR3nt: TGCGCCAGCAGCCAAGTTCACAGCTCTGGGGCCAACGTCCTGACTTTC
CDR3aa: CASSQVHSSGANVLTF

d_gene: .
abundance: few
j_gene: TRBJ2-5
v_gene: TRBV20-1
len: 12
CDR3nt: TGCAGTGCTAGGGGTAGTTGGGAGACCCAGTACTTC
CDR3aa: CSARGSWETQYF

d_gene: TRBD1
abundance: many
j_gene: TRBJ1-1
v_gene: TRBV7-3
len: 13
CDR3nt: TGTGCCAGCAGCTCTGGACAGGGGCTGAAAGCTTTCTTT
CDR3aa: CASSSGQGLKAFF

d_gene: TRBD2
abundance: .
j_gene: TRBJ2-1
v_gene: TRBV12-3/TRBV12-4
len: 13
CDR3nt: TGTGCCAGCAGTACGGGACTAGCTAATGAGCAGTTCTTC
CDR3aa: CASSTGLANEQFF

d_gene: TRBD1
abundance: few
j_gene: TRBJ2-3
v_gene: TRBV7-2
len: 15
CDR3nt: TGTGCCAGCAGCCCCCGGACAGGGGGGGCAGATACGCAGTATTTT
CDR3aa: CASSPRTGGADTQYF

d_gene: TRBD2
abundance: many
j_gene: TRBJ2-6
v_gene: TRBV27
len: 17
CDR3nt: TGTGCCAGCAGTCCCAGCGGGAGTCGCTCTGGGGCCAACGTCCTGACTTTC
CDR3aa: CASSPSGSRSGANVLTF

d_gene: .
abundance: .
j_gene: TRBJ1-1
v_gene: TRBV5-1
len: 14
CDR3nt: TGCGCCAGCAGCTTGGAAGGAGTTAGCACTGAAGCTTTCTTT
CDR3aa: CASSLEGVSTEAFF

d_gene: .
abundance: few
j_gene: TRBJ1-3
v_gene: TRBV6-6
len: 12
CDR3nt: TGTGCCAGCAGTGGGCCGGGGGACACCATATATTTT
CDR3aa: CASSGPGDTIYF

d_gene: TRBD1
abundance: .
j_gene: TRBJ1-4
v_gene: TRBV5-1
len: 17
CDR3nt: TGCGCCAGCAGCAGGACAGGGCACGGGGTCGGACGGGAAAAACTGTTTTTT
CDR3aa: CASSRTGHGVGREKLFF

d_gene: .
abundance: few
j_gene: TRBJ2-1
v_gene: TRBV11-2
len: 15
CDR3nt: TGTGCCAGCAGCTTAGACCCGACCCTTCACAATGAGCAGTTCTTC
CDR3aa: CASSLDPTLHNEQFF

d_gene: .
abundance: .
j_gene: TRBJ1-4
v_gene: TRBV12-3/TRBV12-4
len: 14
CDR3nt: TGTGCCAGCGCGATCAGGGAAACAAGTGAAAAACTGTTTTTT
CDR3aa: CASAIRETSEKLFF

d_gene: TRBD1
abundance: many
j_gene: TRBJ2-7
v_gene: TRBV28
len: 17
CDR3nt: TGTGCCAGCAGTTCAGCCGGGACAGGGGGCACCTCCTACGAGCAGTACTTC
CDR3aa: CASSSAGTGGTSYEQYF

d_gene: .
abundance: many
j_gene: TRBJ1-1
v_gene: TRBV6-2/TRBV6-3
len: 15
CDR3nt: TGTGCCAGCAGCGTCGCCGGGACTAAAAACACTGAAGCTTTCTTT
CDR3aa: CASSVAGTKNTEAFF

d_gene: .
abundance: .
j_gene: TRBJ2-5
v_gene: TRBV5-1
len: 19
CDR3nt: TGCGCCAGCAGCTTGGACATCCCGGGACACCTTCGTCGCGGGGAGACCCAGTACTTC
CDR3aa: CASSLDIPGHLRRGETQYF

d_gene: .
abundance: many
j_gene: TRBJ2-1
v_gene: TRBV5-1
len: 15
CDR3nt: TGCGCCAGCAGCTCAGTCCGGGGCCCTAACAATGAGCAGTTCTTC
CDR3aa: CASSSVRGPNNEQFF

d_gene: TRBD1
abundance: few
j_gene: TRBJ2-1
v_gene: TRBV10-3
len: 15
CDR3nt: TGTGCCACCGGGCCGGGGACAGGGTTCTACAATGAGCAGTTCTTC
CDR3aa: CATGPGTGFYNEQFF

d_gene: TRBD1
abundance: few
j_gene: TRBJ1-1
v_gene: TRBV12-3/TRBV12-4
len: 15
CDR3nt: TGTGCCAGCAGTCATAACAGGGGACGGGGCACTGAAGCTTTCTTT
CDR3aa: CASSHNRGRGTEAFF

d_gene: .
abundance: few
j_gene: TRBJ2-5
v_gene: TRBV29-1
len: 14
CDR3nt: TGCAGCGTTGAAGAGTTTTCGGATGTAGAGACCCAGTACTTC
CDR3aa: CSVEEFSDVETQYF

d_gene: TRBD1
abundance: many
j_gene: TRBJ2-3
v_gene: TRBV28
len: 14
CDR3nt: TGTGCCAGCAGACAGGGGCCCGAAGGAGATACGCAGTATTTT
CDR3aa: CASRQGPEGDTQYF

d_gene: .
abundance: many
j_gene: TRBJ2-7
v_gene: TRBV6-6
len: 14
CDR3nt: TGTGCCAGCAGTACCGAACGGGACACCTACGAGCAGTACTTC
CDR3aa: CASSTERDTYEQYF

d_gene: TRBD1
abundance: few
j_gene: TRBJ1-1
v_gene: TRBV29-1
len: 14
CDR3nt: TGCAGCGTTGAAATCGAAGGGGGCTTCACTGAAGCTTTCTTT
CDR3aa: CSVEIEGGFTEAFF

d_gene: .
abundance: few
j_gene: TRBJ1-1
v_gene: TRBV7-9
len: 13
CDR3nt: TGTGCCAGCAGCGAGGGGACGACCACTGAAGCTTTCTTT
CDR3aa: CASSEGTTTEAFF

d_gene: TRBD1
abundance: .
j_gene: TRBJ2-7
v_gene: TRBV12-3/TRBV12-4
len: 15
CDR3nt: TGTGCCAGCAGTTTTTACAGGGACAGCTCCTACGAGCAGTACTTC
CDR3aa: CASSFYRDSSYEQYF

d_gene: TRBD2
abundance: .
j_gene: TRBJ2-7
v_gene: TRBV12-3/TRBV12-4
len: 14
CDR3nt: TGTGCCAGCAGTTTGCTTAGCGGGGGATACGAGCAGTACTTC
CDR3aa: CASSLLSGGYEQYF

d_gene: .
abundance: few
j_gene: TRBJ1-3
v_gene: TRBV2
len: 15
CDR3nt: TGTGCCAGCAGTGAAGGGAGGGAAACTGGAAACACCATATATTTT
CDR3aa: CASSEGRETGNTIYF

d_gene: TRBD2
abundance: many
j_gene: TRBJ2-1
v_gene: TRBV7-2
len: 15
CDR3nt: TGTGCCAGCAGCTCGGAGCGGGGGGGTTACAATGAGCAGTTCTTC
CDR3aa: CASSSERGGYNEQFF

d_gene: TRBD1
abundance: few
j_gene: TRBJ1-1
v_gene: TRBV7-6
len: 15
CDR3nt: TGTGCCAGCAGCCAAAATTCAGGGGGGAACACTGAAGCTTTCTTT
CDR3aa: CASSQNSGGNTEAFF

d_gene: .
abundance: few
j_gene: TRBJ1-2
v_gene: TRBV7-2
len: 15
CDR3nt: TGTGCCAGCAGCTTACAACAGACCGATAACTATGGCTACACCTTC
CDR3aa: CASSLQQTDNYGYTF

d_gene: .
abundance: .
j_gene: TRBJ1-6
v_gene: TRBV5-6
len: 15
CDR3nt: TGTGCCAGCAGCTTCAAAGACAGGCAAAATTCACCCCTCCACTTT
CDR3aa: CASSFKDRQNSPLHF

d_gene: .
abundance: many
j_gene: TRBJ2-5
v_gene: TRBV6-5
len: 20
CDR3nt: TGTGCCAGCATCTGGCATTCCAAGTATCTCCAGTCCACGCTCCAAGAGACCCAGTACTTC
CDR3aa: CASIWHSKYLQSTLQETQYF